This T cell receptor (beta chain) was recovered during a study of CD8 T cells in ankylosing spondylitis. Study observations and caveats: Reportedly, significant enrichment of disease-linked clones occurred in matched ankylosing spondylitis synovial fluid.

Worth noting for this clonotype: Antigen specificity is unknown.

It was by quantitative 5'-RACE with molecular barcodes that TCR beta libraries were made. Using its own MiXCR run on the 5' RACE reads, TCRdb lists one record per CDR3 protein. The data show approximately 110,000 distinct CDR3 sequences, 24% seen once. The germline CDR1 and CDR2 sequences are SEHNR and FQNEAQ (reference sequence). This CDR3 has 14 amino acids. Trimming took off 3 bases at V and 4 bases at J, with 10 bases between the two ends. The sequencing input was synovial fluid, either unsorted or a sorted T cell fraction (not recorded which). J is TRBJ1-5 and V is TRBV7-9; D is undetermined. The receptor's source is a male donor with ankylosing spondylitis. CDR3 sequence (DNA): TGTGCCAGCAGCTTTGGATCTAAAAATCAGCCCCAGCATTTT. This translates into CASSFGSKNQPQHF.